This TCR beta chain was observed in a study of T cells after yellow fever vaccination. Study-wide results and caveats: Highly abundant clonotypes carried over from the bulk population could end up in FACS-sorted repertoires as contaminants. It was the secondary response that reached its peak faster, day 5 versus 15, but it was weaker. At under 98% for CD4 and approximately 88% for CD8, most primary-vaccination clones showed up again after the booster.

Worth noting for this clonotype: No antigen is known for it.

UMIs and a universal primer site were added when TCR cDNA was made by 5'RACE template switching. TCRdb called the 5' RACE reads again in MiXCR, with one record for every CDR3 protein. The data contain 500,000 to 650,000 distinct CDR3 sequences, roughly a sixth of them seen just once; the ten biggest clones take up roughly 17%. The germline CDR1 and CDR2 sequences are MGHRA and YSYEKL. CDR3 length: 15 residues. V lost 3 bases and J lost 5; bases outside the gene matches: 4. The genes are TRBV4-1 and TRBJ1-6, with 7 bases aligning to TRBD1. This sequence was found in a young man who received the YFV17D yellow fever vaccine. The specimen was PBMCs, collected 5 to 6 days after the first yellow fever vaccination. The CDR3 DNA reads as TGCGCCAGCAGCCATAGGACAGGCGATAATTCACCCCTCCACTTT. This gives the protein CASSHRTGDNSPLHF.